This T cell receptor (beta chain) derives from a study of T-cell reconstitution after alpha-beta-depleted transplantation in children. General study findings and limits: Alpha-beta T cells about two months after transplant reportedly derived from several hundred expanded graft clones. After transplant, high TCRbeta diversity at day 60 in some patients arose from surviving recipient T cells and thymic progenitors. Diversity and T-cell counts at one year after transplant derived mostly from new T cells.

Preparation of the TCRbeta library was carried out with unique molecular identifiers. One entry per CDR3 protein results from TCRdb running MiXCR on the PCR reads. The sample lists 250,000 to 400,000 distinct CDR3 sequences, approximately 20% occurring once. The J segment lost 7 bases and the V segment lost 11 bases, leaving 10 bases of the junction unmatched. Germline CDR1 SGHVS, CDR2 FQNEAQ. CDR3 length: 12 residues. With respect to this clonotype: Its antigen remains unknown.

This clonotype was obtained from a male patient aged 10-17 years who had a stem cell transplant for acute lymphoblastic leukemia, so the T cells may come from the graft donor. V gene TRBV7-8 combines with J gene TRBJ2-7; 8 bases align to TRBD2. Material: PBMCs, mostly from graft donor cells, obtained 180 days after TCRalphabeta/CD19-depleted stem cell transplant. The CDR3 region is CASRAGVTEQYF. The CDR3 nucleotides read TGTGCCTCGAGAGCGGGAGTAACAGAGCAGTACTTC.